The 30 T cell receptor beta chains listed next were all sequenced from one sample in a study of T cell responses to AZD1222 COVID-19 vaccine. Repertoires were generated with immunoSEQ multiplex PCR, while TCRdb's copy carries only in-frame clones and drops some. The sample yields about 96,000 clones, 85% to 90% seen once. The sample here was peripheral blood, taken on day 0 of AZD1222 vaccination. All receptors come from an adult in good health.

The gene calls are TRBV18 and TRBJ2-7, with 8 bases matching TRBD2. The germline V gene encodes CDR1 KGHSH and CDR2 LQKENI. Losses at the gene ends were 3 bases for V and 6 bases for J; bases not matched to a gene: 10. The CDR3 is made up of 15 amino acids. CDR3 coding DNA: TGTGCCAGCTCACCCCCCCCGGGAGGGACTATCGAGCAGTACTTC. Its translation: CASSPPPGGTIEQYF.

This clone was recorded only once. An end of the junction differs from the germline gene, which may be a read error. The chain carries TRBV5-1 and TRBJ2-5; D is uncertain. The CDR3 totals 11 residues. Germline V gene data show CDR1 as SGHRS and CDR2 as YFSETQ. CDR3 sequence reads: CASSELGSWHF. CDR3 sequence (DNA): TGCGCCAGCAGCGAGCTGGGCAGCTGGCACTTC.

This chain uses TRBV19 with TRBJ2-3, with 9 bases aligning to TRBD1. This CDR3 comprises 13 residues. The germline CDR1 and CDR2 sequences are LNHDA and SQIVND (reference sequence). The V and J ends lost 7 bases and 6 bases, in that order; junction bases with no gene match: 5. The CDR3 reads CASIGQGKDTQYF. In DNA form, the CDR3 reads TGTGCCAGTATTGGACAGGGGAAGGATACGCAGTATTTT.

The chain uses TRBV6-5 and TRBJ2-7; the match to TRBD1 covers 8 bases. Germline V gene sequence: CDR1 MNHEY, CDR2 SVGAGI. The CDR3 length is 14 residues. V shed 5 bases, J shed 2 bases, and the junction held 5 bases outside the gene matches. The CDR3 DNA sequence: TGTGCCAGCAGTCTCGGACAGGGTCCCTACGAGCAGTACTTC. This translates into CASSLGQGPYEQYF.

This clone was found once. The rearrangement links TRBV4-3 to TRBJ1-6; 10 bases match TRBD1. J was trimmed by 7 bases and V by 3 bases; bases with no gene match: 3. The V gene's germline CDR1 is LGHNA and CDR2 YSLEER. The CDR3 is 15 residues long. The CDR3 region is CASSQEGQGNSPLHF. CDR3 DNA sequence: TGCGCCAGCAGCCAGGAGGGACAGGGGAATTCACCCCTCCACTTT.

The chain couples TRBV2 to TRBJ2-7; 9 nucleotides align to TRBD2. The CDR3 is 14 residues long. The germline V gene encodes CDR1 SNHLY and CDR2 FYNNEI. V dropped 7 bases and J dropped 7; count of bases not matched to a gene: 11. CDR3 in amino acids: CASTETSGLGEQYF. CDR3 bases: TGTGCCAGCACCGAGACTAGCGGCCTGGGGGAGCAGTACTTC.

V and J are TRBV9 and TRBJ2-1, with D maybe TRBD1 (6 bases). V lost 4 bases and J lost 1, with 12 bases in between. This CDR3 contains 15 residues. Germline-derived CDR1 and CDR2 are SGDLS and YYNGEE. CDR3 sequence (DNA): TGTGCCAGCAGCCCAACGAGGGGGTCCTACAATGAGCAGTTCTTC. It codes for CASSPTRGSYNEQFF.

This clone was detected only once. The gene calls are TRBV30 and TRBJ2-2, with 10 nucleotides matching TRBD1. CDR1 GTSNPN and CDR2 SVGIG come from the germline V gene (reference sequence). The ends lost 2 bases at V and 9 bases at J; junction bases unmatched: 9. The CDR3 has 15 amino acids. Here the CDR3 reads CAWSSPGQGVRELFF. CDR3 DNA sequence: TGTGCCTGGAGTTCTCCCGGACAGGGGGTCCGGGAGCTGTTTTTT.

V is TRBV19 and J is TRBJ2-4, with 7 nucleotides matching TRBD1. This CDR3 has 15 residues. V lost 5 bases, J lost 2 bases, and 6 bases stayed unmatched. CDR1 LNHDA and CDR2 SQIVND come from the germline V gene (reference sequence). The CDR3 DNA sequence: TGTGCCAGTAGTGTCCGACAGGGATCCAAAAACATTCAGTACTTC. Translation gives CASSVRQGSKNIQYF.

The gene calls are TRBV3-1 (or the pseudogene TRBV3-2) and TRBJ1-1; no clear D gene. The CDR3 has 13 residues. Germline V gene sequence: CDR1 LGHDT, CDR2 YNNKEL (reference sequence). The ends were cut back, 7 bases at V and 4 bases at J, with 13 bases in the middle. The CDR3 DNA reads as TGTGCCAGCAAGAGGCAGGAAGGCACTGAAGCTTTCTTT. Translating gives CASKRQEGTEAFF.

V usage is TRBV7-2 and J usage is TRBJ2-7, with TRBD1 matching 11 bases. This CDR3 contains 16 residues. The trim removed 2 bases at V and 7 bases at J, leaving 10 bases unmatched. Germline V gives CDR1 SGHTA, CDR2 FQGNSA. CDR3 bases: TGTGCCAGCAGCTTAACCCCTAACAGGGACAGGGGGGAGCAGTACTTC. It specifies CASSLTPNRDRGEQYF.

The chain combines TRBV5-1 with TRBJ1-4, with a weak D call TRBD1 (5 bases). Germline CDR1 and CDR2: SGHRS and YFSETQ. V was shortened by 3 bases and J by 10 bases, with 19 bases between the two germline ends. The CDR3 contains 15 residues. The CDR3 loop reads CASSSRDPDEGKLFF. DNA for the CDR3: TGCGCCAGCAGCTCCCGGGACCCCGATGAAGGAAAACTGTTTTTT.

This clone appeared once. The chain combines TRBV5-6 with TRBJ2-1; weak D call: TRBD1 (6 bases). The V and J ends lost 0 bases and 15 bases respectively, with 10 bases between them. CDR3 length: 11 amino acids. The germline CDR1 and CDR2 sequences are SGHDT and YYEEEE. The DNA for the CDR3 is TGTGCCAGCAGCTTGGAGGGGGATCCGTTCTTC. Translated, it gives CASSLEGDPFF.

The chain employs TRBV4-3 and TRBJ1-1; no clear D gene. V gave up 0 bases and J gave up 4 bases, with 9 bases separating them. The CDR3 is 14 amino acids. CDR1 and CDR2 (germline): LGHNA, YSLEER. Here the CDR3 reads CASSQDPQGTEAFF. CDR3 nucleotides: TGCGCCAGCAGCCAAGACCCGCAAGGCACTGAAGCTTTCTTT.

Only one count was recorded for this clone. The chain combines TRBV28 with TRBJ2-1; D unresolved. This CDR3 is built from 11 residues. Per germline, CDR1 MDHEN and CDR2 SYDVKM. V shed 7 bases and J shed 12 bases, with 13 bases lying between them. The CDR3 loop is CASTTRKMQFF. CDR3 sequence (DNA): TGTGCCAGCACGACGAGAAAGATGCAGTTCTTC.

The chain carries TRBV13 and TRBJ2-7; 15 bases are shared with TRBD2. The CDR3 length is 16 residues. Germline CDR1 and CDR2: PRHDT and FYEKMQ (reference sequence). The ends lost 3 bases at V and 2 bases at J; junction bases unmatched: 2. CDR3 protein: CASSFRTSGRAYEQYF. CDR3 DNA: TGTGCCAGCAGCTTTCGGACTAGCGGGAGGGCCTACGAGCAGTACTTC.

Details on this clone: The same CDR3 arises from other DNA sequences in this sample as well. CDR3 coding DNA: TGTGCCAGCAGCTTCGGACTAGGAGAGACCCAGTACTTC. Protein product: CASSFGLGETQYF. The rearrangement uses TRBV7-3 and TRBJ2-5, with TRBD2 identical over 7 bases. CDR3 length equals 13 residues. V shed 3 bases and J 4 bases; nucleotides not matched to a gene: 2. Germline V gene lookup returns CDR1 SGHTA and CDR2 FQGTGA.

V is TRBV27 and J is TRBJ2-7; D call uncertain. Germline values: CDR1 MNHEY, CDR2 SMNVEV (reference sequence). V was cut by 2 bases and J by 4 bases, with 18 bases left in between. The length of the CDR3 is 16 residues. The CDR3 DNA reads TGTGCCAGCAGTTTAAGAACGGGCCCATTTTCTTACGAGCAGTACTTC. It is translated as CASSLRTGPFSYEQYF.

The chain combines TRBV18 with TRBJ2-7; 11 nucleotides match TRBD2. CDR3 size: 15 residues. Looked up from germline, CDR1 is KGHSH and CDR2 is LQKENI. Unmatched junction bases numbered 1, after V lost 0 bases and J lost 3 bases. The CDR3 DNA follows: TGTGCCAGCTCACCACCTAGCGGGAGGGGCTACGAGCAGTACTTC. Its translation is CASSPPSGRGYEQYF. Full variable domain (rest looked up from reference TRBV18 and TRBJ2-7): NAGVMQNPRHLVRRRGQEARLRCSPMKGHSHVYWYRQLPEEGLKFMVYLQKENIIDESGMPKERFSAEFPKEGPSILRIQQVVRGDSAAYFCASSPPSGRGYEQYFGPGTRLTVT.

The CDR3 spells CASHPGRNTEAFF. CDR3 nucleotides: TGTGCCAGCCACCCGGGGAGGAACACTGAAGCTTTCTTT. This chain links TRBV7-9 with TRBJ1-1; D uncertain. Looked up from germline, CDR1 is SEHNR and CDR2 is FQNEAQ (reference sequence). V was pared by 8 bases and J by 1 base, with 11 bases between. This CDR3 spans 13 amino acids.

This clone was detected only once. This CDR3 is CASSDGRNTEAFF. DNA for the CDR3: TGTGCCAGCAGTGACGGAAGGAACACTGAAGCTTTCTTT. The chain links TRBV2 to TRBJ1-1; D call uncertain. Germline lookup yields CDR1 SNHLY and CDR2 FYNNEI. Trimming removed 3 bases from V and 1 base from J, with 6 bases in between. This CDR3 has 13 amino acids.

The chain uses TRBV11-3 and TRBJ2-5; the D gene is possibly TRBD2 (5 bases). This CDR3 contains 14 residues. The ends were cut back, 4 bases at V and 5 bases at J, with 14 bases in the middle. In germline, CDR1 is SGHNT, CDR2 YENEEA. CDR3 loop: CASSSPAEVETQYF. In DNA form, the CDR3 reads TGTGCCAGCAGCTCCCCGGCGGAGGTGGAGACCCAGTACTTC.

The chain couples TRBV19 to TRBJ1-6, with TRBD1 identical over 9 bases. The ends lost 5 bases at V and 9 bases at J; junction bases unmatched: 5. The CDR3 covers 14 residues. Germline V CDR1 and CDR2: LNHDA, SQIVND (reference sequence). CDR3 sequence (DNA): TGTGCCAGTAGTCCGGACAGGGGCGGTTCACCCCTCCACTTT. As protein: CASSPDRGGSPLHF.

The chain carries TRBV9 and TRBJ2-7, with D maybe TRBD2 (6 bases). Looked up from germline, CDR1 is SGDLS and CDR2 is YYNGEE. CDR3 size: 14 residues. The V end lost 2 bases, the J end lost 6 bases, and 15 bases lay between the germline ends. CDR3 residues: CASSVASEGGEQYF. Written as DNA, the CDR3 is TGTGCCAGCAGCGTTGCTAGCGAAGGTGGCGAGCAGTACTTC.

The chain couples TRBV28 to TRBJ2-7, with 7 nucleotides matching TRBD1. Losses at the gene ends were 6 bases for V and 2 bases for J; bases not matched to a gene: 7. The CDR3 length is 14 residues. The V gene's germline CDR1 is MDHEN and CDR2 SYDVKM. The CDR3 loop is CASRPPGTAYEQYF. The CDR3 bases are TGTGCCAGCAGACCTCCCGGGACAGCCTACGAGCAGTACTTC. Filled out from reference TRBV28 and TRBJ2-7, the complete variable domain reads DVKVTQSSRYLVKRTGEKVFLECVQDMDHENMFWYRQDPGLGLRLIYFSYDVKMKEKGDIPEGYSVSREKKERFSLILESASTNQTSMYLCASRPPGTAYEQYFGPGTRLTVT.

Here the CDR3 reads CAWSVPGLAEKLFF. The CDR3 region has the DNA TGTGCCTGGAGTGTACCTGGGTTAGCGGAAAAACTGTTTTTT. The chain recombines TRBV30 with TRBJ1-4; D ambiguous. Germline CDR1 is GTSNPN and CDR2 is SVGIG (reference sequence). V lost 0 bases, J lost 8 bases, and 13 bases lay in between. The CDR3 has 14 amino acids.

The chain joins TRBV30 to TRBJ1-6, with a possible D match to TRBD1 (6 bases). Trimming left V 5 bases short and J 5 bases short, with 13 bases between. The CDR3 has 14 residues. The germline gives CDR1 GTSNPN, CDR2 SVGIG (reference sequence). Written as DNA, the CDR3 is TGTGCCTGGCTCGCCGGGACAAATAATTCACCCCTCCACTTT. Amino acid sequence: CAWLAGTNNSPLHF.

The gene calls are TRBV5-1 and TRBJ1-4, with no clear D. This CDR3 comprises 15 residues. The germline V gene has CDR1 SGHRS and CDR2 YFSETQ. Trimming took off 0 bases at V and 6 bases at J, with 12 bases between the two ends. CDR3 DNA sequence: TGCGCCAGCAGCTTGGCTACCGGAGGTGATGAAAAACTGTTTTTT. Translating gives CASSLATGGDEKLFF.

The rearrangement links TRBV9 to TRBJ1-4; D gene ambiguous. V shed 0 bases and J shed 3 bases, with 6 bases lying between them. This CDR3 has 14 amino acids. Germline V gene data show CDR1 as SGDLS and CDR2 as YYNGEE. This CDR3 reads CASSVAAANEKLFF. The CDR3 DNA is TGTGCCAGCAGCGTAGCTGCGGCTAATGAAAAACTGTTTTTT.

The gene calls are TRBV11-1 and TRBJ2-4; D uncertain. The CDR3 consists of 15 residues. The germline gives CDR1 SGHAT, CDR2 FQDESV (reference sequence). V was clipped by 1 base and J by 2 bases, with 9 bases between them. CDR3 region: CASSLGPTSKNIQYF. The CDR3 bases are TGTGCCAGCAGCTTAGGTCCTACGTCCAAAAACATTCAGTACTTC.